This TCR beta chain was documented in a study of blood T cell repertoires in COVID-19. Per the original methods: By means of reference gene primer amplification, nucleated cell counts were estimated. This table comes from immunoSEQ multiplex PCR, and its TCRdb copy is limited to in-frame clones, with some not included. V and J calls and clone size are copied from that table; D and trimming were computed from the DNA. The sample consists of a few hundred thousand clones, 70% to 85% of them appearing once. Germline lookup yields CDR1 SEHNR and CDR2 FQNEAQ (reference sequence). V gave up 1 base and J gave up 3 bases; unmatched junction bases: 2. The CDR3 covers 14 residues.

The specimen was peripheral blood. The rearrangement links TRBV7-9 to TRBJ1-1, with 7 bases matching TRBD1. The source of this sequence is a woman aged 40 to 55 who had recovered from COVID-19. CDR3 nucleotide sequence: TGTGCCAGCAGCTTAGGACAGGGTGACACTGAAGCTTTCTTT. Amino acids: CASSLGQGDTEAFF.